This T cell receptor (beta chain) originates from a study of blood T cell repertoires in COVID-19. Study-level background: The analysed material was cDNA or gDNA that came from T cells, B-cell-depleted T cells, or PBMCs.

In the original analysis: Amplified reference gene primers provided the basis for estimating nucleated cell counts. The table came from immunoSEQ multiplex PCR; TCRdb's copy has only in-frame clones and leaves some out. From that table come the V and J calls and clone size; the DNA was used to work out D and trimming. The sample gives roughly 81,000 clones, about 80% of which show up once; around 2.1% is in the top ten. This clone turned up a few times. The germline V and J ends were trimmed by 4 bases and 0 bases, with 9 bases remaining between them. CDR3 length equals 14 residues. Germline V gives CDR1 SNHLY, CDR2 FYNNEI.

The sample taken for sequencing was peripheral blood. The sequence derives from a woman aged 70-85 years with acute or convalescent COVID-19. The chain carries TRBV2 and TRBJ1-2; D gene uncertain. CDR3 bases: TGTGCCAGCAGTGGATCACTTACTAACTATGGCTACACCTTC. Its translation is CASSGSLTNYGYTF.